A selection of T cell receptor beta chains follows, all from one sample in a study of blood T cell repertoires in COVID-19. Produced via immunoSEQ multiplex PCR; TCRdb's table is partial and in-frame only. In the table there are 300,000 to 350,000 clones, around 90% of which are singletons. The sequencing sample was made of peripheral blood. The receptors derive from a woman aged 18-29 years who had recovered from COVID-19. Both conserved end residues are part of each CDR3. The D gene is left open where the match is weak. Clone size appears in some rows only: once, few, many, or a class for an expanded clone.

J: TRBJ1-3
V: TRBV6-6
size: NA
D: NA
CDR3: CASRPTGLSGGNTIYF
DNA: TGTGCCAGCCGCCCAACAGGGTTATCCGGTGGAAACACCATATATTTT

J: TRBJ2-1
V: TRBV7-6
size: NA
D: NA
CDR3: CASSRQAGGAQFF
DNA: TGTGCCAGCAGCCGGCAGGCCGGGGGAGCGCAGTTCTTC

J: TRBJ1-4
V: TRBV27
size: NA
D: TRBD1
CDR3: CASSPQGELSEKLFF
DNA: TGTGCCAGCTCCCCGCAGGGGGAGTTGTCTGAAAAACTGTTTTTT

J: TRBJ2-2
V: TRBV5-4
size: few
D: TRBD2
CDR3: CASSFWGGGELFF
DNA: TGTGCCAGCAGCTTCTGGGGGGGCGGGGAGCTGTTTTTT

J: TRBJ2-5
V: TRBV4-3
size: NA
D: NA
CDR3: CASSQEVMGAGVETQYF
DNA: TGCGCCAGCAGCCAAGAAGTAATGGGGGCGGGAGTAGAGACCCAGTACTTC

J: TRBJ1-2
V: TRBV7-9
size: few
D: NA
CDR3: CASSILLYSRPNYGYTF
DNA: TGTGCCAGCAGCATTCTTTTATACAGTCGTCCTAACTATGGCTACACCTTC

J: TRBJ2-1
V: TRBV5-6
size: NA
D: TRBD2
CDR3: CASSLRLVAGGSEQFF
DNA: TGTGCCAGCAGCTTGCGGTTGGTAGCGGGAGGTTCAGAGCAGTTCTTC

J: TRBJ1-2
V: TRBV6-5
size: NA
D: TRBD1
CDR3: CASRSRTGQGLGYTF
DNA: TGTGCCAGCAGATCCCGGACGGGACAGGGGTTAGGCTACACCTTC

J: TRBJ2-1
V: TRBV4-3
size: NA
D: NA
CDR3: CASSQDGQGSVNEQFF
DNA: TGCGCCAGCAGCCAAGACGGGCAGGGGAGCGTCAATGAGCAGTTCTTC

J: TRBJ1-1
V: TRBV3-1/TRBV3-2
size: NA
D: NA
CDR3: CASSQERSTGLNTEAFF
DNA: TGTGCCAGCAGCCAAGAGAGGTCTACAGGGTTGAACACTGAAGCTTTCTTT

J: TRBJ1-1
V: TRBV29-1
size: NA
D: NA
CDR3: CSVKLRRSEAFF
DNA: TGCAGCGTGAAACTCCGGAGGTCCGAGGCTTTCTTT

J: TRBJ2-3
V: TRBV2
size: NA
D: NA
CDR3: CASREDTDTQYF
DNA: TGTGCCAGCAGGGAGGACACAGATACGCAGTATTTT

J: TRBJ2-3
V: TRBV11-3
size: NA
D: TRBD2
CDR3: CASSLAKLAGADTQYF
DNA: TGTGCCAGCAGCTTAGCAAAACTAGCGGGAGCAGATACGCAGTATTTT

J: TRBJ1-1
V: TRBV30
size: once
D: TRBD1
CDR3: CAWSGQGAGMNTEAFF
DNA: TGTGCCTGGAGCGGACAGGGGGCCGGCATGAACACTGAAGCTTTCTTT

J: TRBJ1-3
V: TRBV12-1
size: NA
D: NA
CDR3: CASSLFICSGNTIYF
DNA: TGTGCCAGCAGCTTATTTATCTGCTCTGGAAACACCATATATTTT

J: TRBJ1-2
V: TRBV19
size: NA
D: TRBD1
CDR3: CASSIGWDRRTYNYGYTF
DNA: TGTGCCAGTAGTATAGGGTGGGACAGACGGACATATAACTATGGCTACACCTTC

J: TRBJ1-1
V: TRBV4-3
size: NA
D: TRBD1
CDR3: CASSQNRGSNTEAFF
DNA: TGCGCCAGCAGCCAGAACAGGGGCTCGAACACTGAAGCTTTCTTT

J: TRBJ2-1
V: TRBV4-3
size: NA
D: TRBD2
CDR3: CASSQDKAGVGNEQFF
DNA: TGCGCCAGCAGCCAAGATAAAGCGGGAGTAGGGAATGAGCAGTTCTTC

J: TRBJ1-5
V: TRBV7-9
size: NA
D: TRBD1
CDR3: CASSPTGTGGIVGNQPQHF
DNA: TGTGCCAGCAGCCCCACCGGGACAGGGGGAATTGTGGGCAATCAGCCCCAGCATTTT

J: TRBJ1-1
V: TRBV11-2
size: NA
D: NA
CDR3: CASSLGQGTEAFF
DNA: TGTGCCAGCAGCTTAGGTCAGGGCACTGAAGCTTTCTTT

J: TRBJ2-1
V: TRBV9
size: NA
D: NA
CDR3: CASSVQGSSYNEQFF
DNA: TGTGCCAGCAGCGTTCAAGGGAGCTCCTACAATGAGCAGTTCTTC

J: TRBJ2-1
V: TRBV5-6
size: NA
D: NA
CDR3: CASSLVVGGEQFF
DNA: TGTGCCAGCAGCTTGGTTGTAGGGGGTGAGCAGTTCTTC

J: TRBJ2-1
V: TRBV11-2
size: NA
D: NA
CDR3: CASSQGHHNEQFF
DNA: TGTGCCAGCAGCCAGGGACACCACAATGAGCAGTTCTTC

J: TRBJ2-5
V: TRBV5-1
size: NA
D: TRBD2
CDR3: CASSLESSSGTETQYF
DNA: TGCGCCAGCAGCTTGGAAAGCTCCAGCGGGACTGAGACCCAGTACTTC

J: TRBJ1-1
V: TRBV18
size: NA
D: TRBD1
CDR3: CASSLSGGSVDTEAFF
DNA: TGTGCCAGCTCACTGTCAGGGGGCTCGGTGGACACTGAAGCTTTCTTT

J: TRBJ1-2
V: TRBV9
size: NA
D: NA
CDR3: CASTKSGESPYGYTF
DNA: TGTGCCAGCACAAAATCCGGGGAGTCCCCCTATGGCTACACCTTC

J: TRBJ1-5
V: TRBV24-1
size: NA
D: TRBD1
CDR3: CATSADRISAQHF
DNA: TGTGCCACCAGTGCGGACAGGATTTCGGCCCAGCATTTT

J: TRBJ2-1
V: TRBV10-3
size: NA
D: NA
CDR3: CATQTIEGDEQFF
DNA: TGTGCCACCCAGACTATAGAGGGGGATGAGCAGTTCTTC

J: TRBJ2-1
V: TRBV18
size: NA
D: TRBD1
CDR3: CASSPGTGGTYNEQFF
DNA: TGTGCCAGCTCACCGGGCACAGGGGGCACCTACAATGAGCAGTTCTTC

J: TRBJ1-5
V: TRBV6-6
size: once
D: NA
CDR3: CASSRSGGEAQPQHF
DNA: TGTGCCAGCAGTCGCAGCGGAGGGGAGGCTCAGCCCCAGCATTTT

J: TRBJ2-3
V: TRBV5-6
size: NA
D: TRBD2
CDR3: CASSWRGSRGTDTQYF
DNA: TGTGCCAGCAGCTGGCGGGGGAGCAGGGGCACAGATACGCAGTATTTT

J: TRBJ2-2
V: TRBV5-4
size: NA
D: TRBD2
CDR3: CASSLVSSGGTGELFF
DNA: TGTGCCAGCAGCTTGGTATCTAGCGGGGGCACCGGGGAGCTGTTTTTT

J: TRBJ2-6
V: TRBV10-3
size: NA
D: NA
CDR3: CAIRHDQGTGANVLTF
DNA: TGTGCCATCAGGCACGACCAGGGTACTGGGGCCAACGTCCTGACTTTC

J: TRBJ1-1
V: TRBV5-4
size: NA
D: NA
CDR3: CASSPGKNTEAFF
DNA: TGTGCCAGCAGCCCCGGGAAGAACACTGAAGCTTTCTTT

J: TRBJ1-4
V: TRBV7-9
size: NA
D: TRBD1
CDR3: CASSLASGGDEKLFF
DNA: TGTGCCAGCAGCCTAGCCTCAGGGGGCGATGAAAAACTGTTTTTT

J: TRBJ2-2
V: TRBV5-6
size: NA
D: NA
CDR3: CASSLGPGDGELFF
DNA: TGTGCCAGCAGCTTGGGGCCAGGGGACGGGGAGCTGTTTTTT

J: TRBJ1-4
V: TRBV18
size: NA
D: NA
CDR3: CASSQADGGEKLFF
DNA: TGTGCCAGCTCCCAGGCTGACGGGGGTGAAAAACTGTTTTTT

J: TRBJ1-1
V: TRBV27
size: NA
D: NA
CDR3: CASSLLGGQHAEAFF
DNA: TGTGCCAGCAGTTTATTGGGGGGGCAGCACGCTGAAGCTTTCTTT

J: TRBJ2-3
V: TRBV7-2
size: NA
D: TRBD2
CDR3: CASSLVWGRGTDTQYF
DNA: TGTGCCAGCAGCTTAGTATGGGGGAGGGGCACAGATACGCAGTATTTT

J: TRBJ2-2
V: TRBV3-1/TRBV3-2
size: once
D: NA
CDR3: CASSPPRGATGELFF
DNA: TGTGCCAGCAGCCCTCCCCGGGGGGCCACCGGGGAGCTGTTTTTT

J: TRBJ1-5
V: TRBV29-1
size: NA
D: NA
CDR3: CSVEWGLGKPQHF
DNA: TGCAGCGTTGAATGGGGGCTGGGCAAGCCCCAGCATTTT